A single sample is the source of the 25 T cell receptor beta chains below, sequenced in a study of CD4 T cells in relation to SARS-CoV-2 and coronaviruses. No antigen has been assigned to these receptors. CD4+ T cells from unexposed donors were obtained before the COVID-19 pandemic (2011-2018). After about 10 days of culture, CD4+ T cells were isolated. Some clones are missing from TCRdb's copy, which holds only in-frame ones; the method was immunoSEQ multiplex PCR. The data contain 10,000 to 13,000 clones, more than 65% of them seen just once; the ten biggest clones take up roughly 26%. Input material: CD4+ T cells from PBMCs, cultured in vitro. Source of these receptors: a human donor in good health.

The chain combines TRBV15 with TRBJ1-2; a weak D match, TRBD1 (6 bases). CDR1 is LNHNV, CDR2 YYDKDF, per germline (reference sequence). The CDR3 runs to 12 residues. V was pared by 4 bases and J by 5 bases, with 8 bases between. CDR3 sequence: CATSIQGYGYTF. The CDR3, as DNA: TGTGCCACCAGCATACAGGGTTATGGCTACACCTTC.

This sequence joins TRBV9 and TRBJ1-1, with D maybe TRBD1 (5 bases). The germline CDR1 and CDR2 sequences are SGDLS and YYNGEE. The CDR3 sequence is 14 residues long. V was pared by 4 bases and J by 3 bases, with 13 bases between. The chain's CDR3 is CASSRGSRDTEAFF. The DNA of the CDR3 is TGTGCCAGCAGCAGGGGTAGCCGGGACACTGAAGCTTTCTTT.

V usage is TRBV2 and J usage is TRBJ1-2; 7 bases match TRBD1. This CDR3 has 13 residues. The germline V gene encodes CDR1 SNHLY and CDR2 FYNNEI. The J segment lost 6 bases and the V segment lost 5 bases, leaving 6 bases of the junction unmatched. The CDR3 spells CASSLDRLNGYTF. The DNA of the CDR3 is TGTGCCAGCAGTTTGGACAGGCTAAATGGCTACACCTTC.

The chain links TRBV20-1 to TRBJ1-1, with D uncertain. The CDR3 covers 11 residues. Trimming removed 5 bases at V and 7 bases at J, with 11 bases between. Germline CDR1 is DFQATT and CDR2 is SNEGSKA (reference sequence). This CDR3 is CSASLRVEAFF. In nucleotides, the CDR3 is TGCAGTGCTTCTCTCCGGGTTGAAGCTTTCTTT.

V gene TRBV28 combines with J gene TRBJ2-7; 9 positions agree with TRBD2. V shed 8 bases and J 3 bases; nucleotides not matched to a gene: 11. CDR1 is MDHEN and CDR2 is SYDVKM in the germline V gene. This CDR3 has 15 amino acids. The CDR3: CASGTVAGELYEQYF. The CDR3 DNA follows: TGTGCCAGCGGGACTGTAGCGGGGGAGCTCTACGAGCAGTACTTC. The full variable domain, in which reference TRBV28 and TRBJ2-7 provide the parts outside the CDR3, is DVKVTQSSRYLVKRTGEKVFLECVQDMDHENMFWYRQDPGLGLRLIYFSYDVKMKEKGDIPEGYSVSREKKERFSLILESASTNQTSMYLCASGTVAGELYEQYFGPGTRLTVT.

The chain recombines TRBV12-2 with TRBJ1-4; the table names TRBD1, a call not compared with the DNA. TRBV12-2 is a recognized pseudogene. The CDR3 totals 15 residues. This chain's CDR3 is CASRFLGAPREKLFF. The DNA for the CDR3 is TGTGCAAGTCGCTTCTTAGGGGCCCCGCGCGAAAAACTGTTTTTT.

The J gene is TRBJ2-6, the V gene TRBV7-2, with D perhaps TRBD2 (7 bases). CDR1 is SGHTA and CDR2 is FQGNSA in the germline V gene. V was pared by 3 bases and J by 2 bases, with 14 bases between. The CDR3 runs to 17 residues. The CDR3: CASSFWGGRTGANVLTF. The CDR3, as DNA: TGTGCCAGCAGCTTTTGGGGGGGCCGAACTGGGGCCAACGTCCTGACTTTC.

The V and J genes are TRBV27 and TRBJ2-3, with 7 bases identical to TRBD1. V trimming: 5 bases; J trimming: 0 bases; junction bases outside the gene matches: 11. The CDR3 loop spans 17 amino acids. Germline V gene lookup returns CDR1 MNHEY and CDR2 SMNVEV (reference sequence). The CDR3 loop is CASSHHRGSTSTDTQYF. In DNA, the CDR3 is TGTGCCAGCAGTCACCACAGGGGAAGTACTAGCACAGATACGCAGTATTTT.

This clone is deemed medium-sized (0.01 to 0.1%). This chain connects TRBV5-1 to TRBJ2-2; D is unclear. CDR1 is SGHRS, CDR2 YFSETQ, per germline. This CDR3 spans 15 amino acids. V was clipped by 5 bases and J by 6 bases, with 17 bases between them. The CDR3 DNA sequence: TGCGCCAGCAGAGTGGGAAGTCTGTTCGCCGGGGAGCTGTTTTTT. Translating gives CASRVGSLFAGELFF.

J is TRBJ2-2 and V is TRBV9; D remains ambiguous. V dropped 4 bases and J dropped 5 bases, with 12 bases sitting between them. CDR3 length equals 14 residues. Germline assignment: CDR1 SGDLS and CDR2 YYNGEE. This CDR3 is CASSLGLETGELFF. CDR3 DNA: TGTGCCAGCAGCTTAGGTCTGGAGACCGGGGAGCTGTTTTTT.

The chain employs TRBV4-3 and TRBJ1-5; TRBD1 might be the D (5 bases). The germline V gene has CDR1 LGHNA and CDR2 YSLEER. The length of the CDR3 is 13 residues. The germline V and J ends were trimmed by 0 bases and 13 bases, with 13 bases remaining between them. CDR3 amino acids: CASSQEGWGDQHF. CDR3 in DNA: TGCGCCAGCAGCCAAGAGGGATGGGGGGATCAGCATTTT.

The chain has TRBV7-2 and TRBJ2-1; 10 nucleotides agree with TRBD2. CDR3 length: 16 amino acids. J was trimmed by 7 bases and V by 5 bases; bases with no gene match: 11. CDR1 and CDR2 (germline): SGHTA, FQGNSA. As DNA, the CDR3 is TGTGCCAGCAGCGGGAGTGGGGCTAGCGGGAGAAATGAGCAGTTCTTC. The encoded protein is CASSGSGASGRNEQFF.

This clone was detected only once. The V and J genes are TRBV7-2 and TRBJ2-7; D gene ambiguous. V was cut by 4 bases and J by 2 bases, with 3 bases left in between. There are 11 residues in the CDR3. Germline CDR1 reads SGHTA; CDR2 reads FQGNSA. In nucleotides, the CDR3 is TGTGCCAGCAGCTCGGCCTACGAGCAGTACTTC. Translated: CASSSAYEQYF.

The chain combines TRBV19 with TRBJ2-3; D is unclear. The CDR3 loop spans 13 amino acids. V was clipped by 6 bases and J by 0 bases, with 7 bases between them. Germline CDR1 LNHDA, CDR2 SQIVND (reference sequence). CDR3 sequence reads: CASRGLSTDTQYF. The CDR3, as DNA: TGTGCCAGTAGGGGCCTTAGCACAGATACGCAGTATTTT. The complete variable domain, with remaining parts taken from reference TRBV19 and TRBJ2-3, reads DGGITQSPKYLFRKEGQNVTLSCEQNLNHDAMYWYRQDPGQGLRLIYYSQIVNDFQKGDIAEGYSVSREKKESFPLTVTSAQKNPTAFYLCASRGLSTDTQYFGPGTRLTVL.

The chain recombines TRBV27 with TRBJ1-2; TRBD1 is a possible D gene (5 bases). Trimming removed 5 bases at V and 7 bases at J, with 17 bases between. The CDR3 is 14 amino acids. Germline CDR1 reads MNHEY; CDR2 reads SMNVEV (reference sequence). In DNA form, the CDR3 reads TGTGCCAGCAGTGGCAGAGCGGGGGTGGGTGGCTACACCTTC. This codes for CASSGRAGVGGYTF.

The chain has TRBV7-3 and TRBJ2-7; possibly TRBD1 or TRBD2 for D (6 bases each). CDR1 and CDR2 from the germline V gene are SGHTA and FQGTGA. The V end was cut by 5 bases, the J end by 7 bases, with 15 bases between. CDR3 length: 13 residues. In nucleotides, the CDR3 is TGTGCCAGCAGCCGAGGGGAAGGGGGGGAGCAGTACTTC. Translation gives CASSRGEGGEQYF.

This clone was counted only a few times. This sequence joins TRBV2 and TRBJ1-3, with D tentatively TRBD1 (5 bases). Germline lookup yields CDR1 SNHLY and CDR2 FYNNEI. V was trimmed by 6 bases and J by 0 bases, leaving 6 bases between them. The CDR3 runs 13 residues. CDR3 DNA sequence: TGTGCCAGCAGGGACAACTCTGGAAACACCATATATTTT. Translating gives CASRDNSGNTIYF. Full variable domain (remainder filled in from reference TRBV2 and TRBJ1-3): EPEVTQTPSHQVTQMGQEVILRCVPISNHLYFYWYRQILGQKVEFLVSFYNNEISEKSEIFDDQFSVERPDGSNFTLKIRSTKLEDSAMYFCASRDNSGNTIYFGEGSWLTVV.

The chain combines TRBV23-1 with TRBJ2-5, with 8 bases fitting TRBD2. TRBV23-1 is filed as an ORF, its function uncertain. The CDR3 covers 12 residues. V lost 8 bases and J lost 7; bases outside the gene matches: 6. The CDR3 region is CASSGGSGTQYF. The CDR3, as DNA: TGCGCCAGCTCGGGGGGGTCGGGGACCCAGTACTTC.

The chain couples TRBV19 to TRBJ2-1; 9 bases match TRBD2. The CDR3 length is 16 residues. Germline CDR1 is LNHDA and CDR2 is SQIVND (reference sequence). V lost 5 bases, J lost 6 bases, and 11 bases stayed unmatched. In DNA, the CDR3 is TGTGCCAGTAGTCGACCCGCGGGAGGGCCATCCAATGAGCAGTTCTTC. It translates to CASSRPAGGPSNEQFF.

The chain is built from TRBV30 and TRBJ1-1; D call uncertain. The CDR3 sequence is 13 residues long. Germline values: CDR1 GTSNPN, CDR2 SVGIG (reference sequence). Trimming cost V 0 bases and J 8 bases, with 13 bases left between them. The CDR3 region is CAWSVPPFTEAFF. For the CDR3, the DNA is TGTGCCTGGAGTGTACCCCCATTTACGGAAGCTTTCTTT.

In nucleotides, the CDR3 is TGTGCCAGCAGCCAAACAGGGGGCTGGTCGAACACTGAAGCTTTCTTT. As protein: CASSQTGGWSNTEAFF. The gene calls are TRBV5-6 and TRBJ1-1; TRBD1 agrees at 9 bases. The CDR3 covers 16 residues. Germline V gene data show CDR1 as SGHDT and CDR2 as YYEEEE. The V and J ends lost 4 bases and 1 base, in that order; junction bases with no gene match: 8.

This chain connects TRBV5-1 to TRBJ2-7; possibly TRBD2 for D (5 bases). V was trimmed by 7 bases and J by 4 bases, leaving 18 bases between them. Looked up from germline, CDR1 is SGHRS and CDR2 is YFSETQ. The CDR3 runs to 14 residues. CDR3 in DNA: TGCGCCAGCCGGGGTGGCGGACGTGGGTACGAGCAGTACTTC. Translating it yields CASRGGGRGYEQYF.

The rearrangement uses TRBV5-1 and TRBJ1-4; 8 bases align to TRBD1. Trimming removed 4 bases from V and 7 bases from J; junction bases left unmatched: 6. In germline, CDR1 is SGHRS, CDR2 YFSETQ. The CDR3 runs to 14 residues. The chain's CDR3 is CASSPGQGSEKLFF. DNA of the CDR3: TGCGCCAGCAGCCCTGGACAGGGAAGTGAAAAACTGTTTTTT.

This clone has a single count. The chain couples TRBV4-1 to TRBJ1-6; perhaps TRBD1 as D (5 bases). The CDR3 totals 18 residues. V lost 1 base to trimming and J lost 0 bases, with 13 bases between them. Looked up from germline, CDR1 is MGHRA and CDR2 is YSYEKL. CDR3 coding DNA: TGCGCCAGCAGCCAAGTTGAGGGGCCGAGCTCCTATAATTCACCCCTCCACTTT. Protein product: CASSQVEGPSSYNSPLHF.

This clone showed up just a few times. The chain's CDR3 is CASSQGGLAVNEQFF. CDR3 DNA sequence: TGTGCCAGCAGCCAAGGGGGACTAGCGGTCAATGAGCAGTTCTTC. The chain uses TRBV14 and TRBJ2-1, with 11 nucleotides matching TRBD2. CDR1 is SGHDN and CDR2 is FVKESK in the germline V gene. Unmatched junction bases numbered 2, after V lost 1 base and J lost 6 bases. The CDR3 spans 15 residues.